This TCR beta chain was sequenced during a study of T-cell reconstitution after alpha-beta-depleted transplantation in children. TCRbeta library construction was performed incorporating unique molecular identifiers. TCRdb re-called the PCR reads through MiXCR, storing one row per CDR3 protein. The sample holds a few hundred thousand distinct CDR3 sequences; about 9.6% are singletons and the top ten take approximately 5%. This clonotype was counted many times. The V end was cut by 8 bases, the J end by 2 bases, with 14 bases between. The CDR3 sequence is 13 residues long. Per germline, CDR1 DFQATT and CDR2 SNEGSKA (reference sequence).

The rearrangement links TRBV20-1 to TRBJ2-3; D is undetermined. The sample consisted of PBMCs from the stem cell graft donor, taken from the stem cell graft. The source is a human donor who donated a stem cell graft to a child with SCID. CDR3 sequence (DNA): TGCAGTCCCCCGCAGCTACTCACAGATACGCAGTATTTT. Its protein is CSPPQLLTDTQYF.